This TCR beta chain was profiled in a study of cytomegalovirus exposure and HLA in healthy donors. The study, taken as a whole, reports: TCR beta sequences reportedly predicted the HLA-A and HLA-B alleles of most subjects accurately.

A word on this clone: Its antigen is not identified.

Amplification used 60 Vbeta primers and 13 Jbeta primers. Data came from immunoSEQ multiplex PCR; TCRdb stores just in-frame clones and leaves some out. The sample carries about 250,000 clones, about 75% recorded once. There are 13 residues in the CDR3. V lost 3 bases to trimming and J lost 8 bases, with 10 bases between them. Germline CDR1 reads LNHNV; CDR2 reads YYDKDF (reference sequence). The genes are TRBV15 and TRBJ1-4, with D possibly matching TRBD1 (6 bases). The sequenced sample consisted of PBMCs. This TCR was recovered from a female donor in good health and CMV-seronegative. Here the CDR3 DNA reads TGTGCCACCAGCAGGGGACACCCGGAAAAACTGTTTTTT. It encodes CATSRGHPEKLFF.